The TCR beta chain under discussion was sequenced for a study of monozygotic twins with inflammatory bowel disease. Study-wide points: Discordant twins had repertoire similarity that did not differ from that of concordant twins, possibly from limited power. Compared with healthy twins, IBD patients shared fewer clonotypes with others, especially with disease activity. The study found lower TCRbeta diversity (inverse Simpson) in IBD patients than in healthy co-twins.

During cDNA synthesis, UMIs that each contained a 6-nucleotide sample barcode were added by means of template switching. Each CDR3 protein gets one entry in TCRdb, which reprocessed the 5' RACE reads and gives no DNA. Recorded here are 150,000 to 200,000 distinct CDR3 sequences; the top ten clones represent roughly 7.4%. This CDR3 is built from 16 residues. From germline, CDR1 is ENHRY and CDR2 SYGVKD. Regarding this clonotype: Its specificity is not known.

The gene calls are TRBV10-3 and TRBJ1-2; TCRdb lists TRBD1, though no DNA is available to test this call. The sample was blood. This TCR was recovered from a human donor with ulcerative colitis or Crohn's disease, or a healthy co-twin of an affected twin (not recorded which). Here the CDR3 reads CAISESPDRGPDGYTF.